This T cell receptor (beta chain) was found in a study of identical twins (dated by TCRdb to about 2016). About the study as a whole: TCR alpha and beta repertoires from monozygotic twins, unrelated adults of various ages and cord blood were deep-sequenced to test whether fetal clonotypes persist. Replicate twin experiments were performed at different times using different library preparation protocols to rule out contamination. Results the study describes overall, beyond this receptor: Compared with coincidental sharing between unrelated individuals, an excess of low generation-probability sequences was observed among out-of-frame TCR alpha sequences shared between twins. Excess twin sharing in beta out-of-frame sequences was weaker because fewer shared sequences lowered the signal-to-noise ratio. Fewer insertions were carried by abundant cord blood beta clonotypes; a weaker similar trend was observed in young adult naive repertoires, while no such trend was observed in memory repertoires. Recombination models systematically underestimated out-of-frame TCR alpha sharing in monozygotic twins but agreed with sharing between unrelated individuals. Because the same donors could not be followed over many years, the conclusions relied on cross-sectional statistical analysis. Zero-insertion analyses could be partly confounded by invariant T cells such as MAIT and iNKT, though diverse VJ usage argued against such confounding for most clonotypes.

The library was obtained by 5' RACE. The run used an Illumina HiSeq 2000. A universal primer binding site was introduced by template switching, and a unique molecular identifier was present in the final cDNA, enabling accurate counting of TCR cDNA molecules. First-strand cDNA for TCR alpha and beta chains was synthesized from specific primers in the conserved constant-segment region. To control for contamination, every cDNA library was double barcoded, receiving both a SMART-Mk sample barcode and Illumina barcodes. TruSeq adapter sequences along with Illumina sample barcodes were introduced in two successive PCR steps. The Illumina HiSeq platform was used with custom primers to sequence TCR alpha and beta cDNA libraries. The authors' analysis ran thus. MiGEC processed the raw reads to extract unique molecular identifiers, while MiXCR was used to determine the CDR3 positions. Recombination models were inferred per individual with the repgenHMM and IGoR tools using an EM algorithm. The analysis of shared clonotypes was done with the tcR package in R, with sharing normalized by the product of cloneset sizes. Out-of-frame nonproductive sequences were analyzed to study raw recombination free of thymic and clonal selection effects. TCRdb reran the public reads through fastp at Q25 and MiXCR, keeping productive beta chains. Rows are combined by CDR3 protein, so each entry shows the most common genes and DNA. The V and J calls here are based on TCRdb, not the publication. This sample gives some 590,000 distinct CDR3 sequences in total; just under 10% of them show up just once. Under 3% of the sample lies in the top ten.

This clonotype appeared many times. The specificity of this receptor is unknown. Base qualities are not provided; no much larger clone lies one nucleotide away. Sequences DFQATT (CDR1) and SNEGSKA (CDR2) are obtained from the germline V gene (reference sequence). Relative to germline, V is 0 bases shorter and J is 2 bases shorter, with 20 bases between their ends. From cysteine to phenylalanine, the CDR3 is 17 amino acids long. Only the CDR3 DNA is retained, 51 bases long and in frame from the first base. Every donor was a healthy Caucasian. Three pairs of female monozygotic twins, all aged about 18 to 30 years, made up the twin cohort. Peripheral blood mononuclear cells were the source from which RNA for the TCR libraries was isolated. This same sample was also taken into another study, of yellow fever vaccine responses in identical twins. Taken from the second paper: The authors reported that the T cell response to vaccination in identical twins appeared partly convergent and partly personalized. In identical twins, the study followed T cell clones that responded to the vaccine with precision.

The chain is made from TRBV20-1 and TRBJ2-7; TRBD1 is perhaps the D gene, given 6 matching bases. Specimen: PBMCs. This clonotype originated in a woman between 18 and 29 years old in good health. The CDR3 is CSARDSLGGRSTYEQYF. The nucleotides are TGCAGTGCTAGAGATTCTTTAGGGGGACGGTCGACCTACGAGCAGTACTTC.